Only a few counts were recorded for the clone carrying this T cell receptor beta chain. This sample is part of a study of cytomegalovirus exposure and HLA in healthy donors. The PCR employed 60 Vbeta primers together with 13 Jbeta primers. Using immunoSEQ multiplex PCR, the repertoire was profiled, and TCRdb retains in-frame clones only, with some absent. Of under 200,000 clones in the sample, 68% were seen once. Germline V lookup: CDR1 SGHNT, CDR2 YYREEE (reference sequence). The CDR3 totals 15 residues. After removal of 3 bases from V and 2 bases from J, the junction contained 6 bases not matched to a gene.

The clonotype originates from a man in his fifties or sixties in good health and CMV-seronegative. The chain carries TRBV5-4 and TRBJ2-5; 8 bases fit TRBD2. Material for sequencing was PBMCs. CDR3 region: CASSSPGLGQETQYF. The CDR3 nucleotides read TGTGCCAGCAGCTCCCCGGGACTAGGGCAAGAGACCCAGTACTTC.